The clone carrying this T cell receptor (beta chain) was recorded once. This CDR3 comprises 17 residues. Germline loops: CDR1 SGDLS, CDR2 YYNGEE. Trimming cost V 0 bases and J 1 base, with 13 bases left between them. Cohorts were based on clinical histories the participants reported. Per the original methods: Reference gene primer amplification in the assay estimated nucleated cell counts. TCRdb's table, derived via immunoSEQ multiplex PCR, lists solely in-frame clones and lacks some. D and trimming were read from the DNA, whereas the V and J calls and clone size are those reported in that table. The sample has roughly 250,000 clones, roughly 90% seen once. This sample was taken from a study of blood T cell repertoires in COVID-19. Background on the study: Samples came from the United States, Italy and Spain, spanning acute and convalescent COVID-19.

Sequencing was carried out using PBMCs or T cells enriched from blood (not recorded which). The TCR was taken from a woman aged 40 to 50 with acute COVID-19. The rearrangement joins TRBV9 to TRBJ2-2; tentative D call: TRBD2 (6 bases). The CDR3 DNA sequence: TGTGCCAGCAGCGTAGGGGGCGGGACCAAGAACACCGGGGAGCTGTTTTTT. Its protein is CASSVGGGTKNTGELFF.